These 30 T cell receptor beta chains were sequenced from one sample in a study of T cell repertoires and HLA-DP antigens. These receptors' antigens are unknown. Assay used: immunoSEQ multiplex PCR; TCRdb lists only in-frame clones, some missing. The sample lists about 120,000 clones; about 91% were seen once. The sequencing sample was made of CD4+ T cells from PBMCs. Every receptor here comes from a woman aged 18-29 years in good health and CMV-seronegative.

The CDR3 loop reads CASSRDRGTDTQYF. Written as DNA, the CDR3 is TGTGCCAGCAGCCGGGACAGGGGGACAGATACGCAGTATTTT. This chain connects TRBV2 to TRBJ2-3; 11 nucleotides align to TRBD1. V lost 6 bases to trimming and J lost 3 bases; unmatched junction nucleotides: 2. This CDR3 is built from 14 residues. Germline values: CDR1 SNHLY, CDR2 FYNNEI.

The chain joins TRBV6-6 to TRBJ2-4; no firm D call. The CDR3 runs 15 residues. Trimming took off 2 bases at V and 0 bases at J, with 8 bases between the two ends. CDR1 MNHNY and CDR2 SVGAGI come from the germline V gene (reference sequence). In nucleotides, the CDR3 is TGTGCCAGCAGTTACCTAGAAATAGCCAAAAACATTCAGTACTTC. This gives the protein CASSYLEIAKNIQYF.

This clone has just one count. This chain uses TRBV10-3 with TRBJ1-2; D possibly corresponds to TRBD1 (6 bases). Germline V lookup: CDR1 ENHRY, CDR2 SYGVKD. The CDR3 runs to 17 residues. Trimming took off 3 bases at V and 4 bases at J, with 21 bases between the two ends. CDR3 amino acids: CAISDLGQLSRGYGYTF. In DNA, the CDR3 is TGTGCCATCAGTGATCTTGGACAGTTAAGTAGAGGCTATGGCTACACCTTC.

J is TRBJ1-1 and V is TRBV29-1; TRBD1 aligns across 7 bases. With V trimmed by 7 bases and J by 8 bases, 7 bases remained unmatched. Per germline, CDR1 SQVTM and CDR2 ANQGSEA. CDR3 length: 11 amino acids. CDR3 coding DNA: TGCAGCGCCCACAGGGGTGGGGAAGCTTTCTTT. Amino acid sequence: CSAHRGGEAFF.

The rearrangement joins TRBV6-6 to TRBJ1-1; D is uncertain. With 7 bases removed from V and 1 base from J, the gap between germline ends came to 7 bases. From germline, CDR1 is MNHNY and CDR2 SVGAGI (reference sequence). The CDR3 totals 12 residues. The CDR3: CASKPGNTEAFF. The CDR3 coding sequence is TGTGCCAGCAAGCCTGGGAACACTGAAGCTTTCTTT.

J is TRBJ2-7 and V is TRBV28, with TRBD1 matching over 7 bases. The length of the CDR3 is 14 residues. The junction had 6 bases not matched to a gene; V was cut back by 5 bases and J by 2 bases. Germline V gives CDR1 MDHEN, CDR2 SYDVKM. This CDR3 reads CASSNRGTTYEQYV. The CDR3 coding sequence is TGTGCCAGCAGTAACAGGGGAACTACCTACGAGCAGTACGTC.

The rearrangement links TRBV10-1 to TRBJ2-4; TRBD1 matches at 8 bases. Germline assignment: CDR1 WNHNN and CDR2 SYGVQD (reference sequence). The V gene end was trimmed by 6 bases and the J gene end by 6 bases; junction bases not matched to a gene: 4. This CDR3 region has 13 residues. As DNA, the CDR3 is TGCGCCAGCAGGCACAGGGGGTTAAACATTCAGTACTTC. Translation: CASRHRGLNIQYF.

V gene TRBV6-5 combines with J gene TRBJ1-6, with D uncertain. This CDR3 has 12 residues. V lost 6 bases, J lost 7 bases, and 7 bases lay in between. CDR1 MNHEY and CDR2 SVGAGI come from the germline V gene. The CDR3 DNA is TGTGCCAGCAGCCCCCCCAATTCACCCCTCCACTTT. Its protein is CASSPPNSPLHF.

This clone showed up just once. The chain recombines TRBV7-2 with TRBJ2-5, with a weak D call TRBD1 (5 bases). Germline V gene lookup returns CDR1 SGHTA and CDR2 FQGNSA. The CDR3 runs to 14 residues. With 9 bases removed from V and 0 bases from J, the gap between germline ends came to 14 bases. The CDR3: CASRYRPNQETQYF. DNA of the CDR3: TGTGCCAGTAGGTACAGGCCGAACCAAGAGACCCAGTACTTC.

J is TRBJ2-7 and V is TRBV10-2; 9 bases are shared with TRBD2. The trim removed 4 bases at V and 6 bases at J, leaving 10 bases unmatched. The CDR3 is 15 residues long. The germline gives CDR1 WSHSY, CDR2 SAAADI. The CDR3 sequence is CASSGAGGPPSEQYF. The CDR3 DNA reads as TGCGCCAGCAGTGGGGCGGGAGGGCCTCCGTCCGAGCAGTACTTC.

V usage is TRBV5-1 and J usage is TRBJ2-3; D may be TRBD2 (5 bases). Germline CDR1 SGHRS, CDR2 YFSETQ. V shed 0 bases and J shed 7 bases, with 12 bases lying between them. The CDR3 loop spans 14 amino acids. The DNA for the CDR3 is TGCGCCAGCAGCTTGGCCGGGGTGGTGAATACGCAGTATTTT. It translates to CASSLAGVVNTQYF.

The chain joins TRBV19 to TRBJ1-5; D is uncertain. The CDR3 covers 14 residues. Germline CDR1 and CDR2: LNHDA and SQIVND (reference sequence). V was cut by 3 bases and J by 1 base, with 7 bases left in between. CDR3: CASSMGRSNQPQHF. In DNA form, the CDR3 reads TGTGCCAGTAGTATGGGAAGGAGCAATCAGCCCCAGCATTTT.

This chain links TRBV18 with TRBJ2-2, with a tentative D call TRBD2 (6 bases). The CDR3 consists of 14 residues. V gave up 3 bases and J gave up 4 bases, with 9 bases separating them. Per the germline V gene, CDR1 is KGHSH and CDR2 is LQKENI. This CDR3 is CASSPGLSTGELFF. For the CDR3, the DNA is TGTGCCAGCTCACCGGGACTGTCCACCGGGGAGCTGTTTTTT.

The J gene is TRBJ2-3, the V gene TRBV29-1; no reliable D call. This CDR3 region has 12 residues. Germline V gene sequence: CDR1 SQVTM, CDR2 ANQGSEA. Trimming left V 4 bases short and J 2 bases short, with 7 bases between. The CDR3 region is CSVATATDTQYF. The DNA for the CDR3 is TGCAGCGTTGCTACTGCCACAGATACGCAGTATTTT.

V gene TRBV6-1 combines with J gene TRBJ1-1, with TRBD1 matching 7 bases. Germline CDR1 is MNHNS and CDR2 is SASEGT. V dropped 2 bases and J dropped 1; count of bases not matched to a gene: 4. The CDR3 extends over 15 amino acids. The CDR3 sequence is CASSEIYRGNTEAFF. The CDR3 region has the DNA TGTGCCAGCAGTGAAATCTACAGGGGGAACACTGAAGCTTTCTTT.

The rearrangement uses TRBV6-6 and TRBJ2-7, with no clear D. In germline, CDR1 is MNHNY, CDR2 SVGAGI (reference sequence). Trimming took off 6 bases at V and 0 bases at J, with 9 bases between the two ends. CDR3 length: 13 residues. CDR3 sequence reads: CASRESDSYEQYV. The CDR3 region has the DNA TGTGCCAGCAGGGAGTCTGACTCCTACGAGCAGTACGTC.

V gene TRBV28 combines with J gene TRBJ1-4; TRBD1 might be the D (6 bases). Trimming took off 4 bases at V and 7 bases at J, with 19 bases between the two ends. CDR3 length: 16 residues. Germline CDR1 MDHEN, CDR2 SYDVKM. The DNA for the CDR3 is TGTGCCAGCAGTTCACCCGACAGGCTCCGGGGTGAAAAACTGTTTTTT. It yields the protein CASSSPDRLRGEKLFF.

This clone was detected once. The V call is TRBV4-2, the J call TRBJ1-3; no firm D call. Germline V lookup: CDR1 LGHNA, CDR2 YNFKEQ. This CDR3 is 15 amino acids long. V gave up 0 bases and J gave up 0 bases, with 6 bases separating them. CDR3 sequence: CASSQEAFSGNTIYF. The CDR3 region has the DNA TGTGCCAGCAGCCAAGAGGCATTCTCTGGAAACACCATATATTTT.

The chain joins TRBV14 to TRBJ2-7; TRBD1 aligns across 9 bases. Germline-derived CDR1 and CDR2 are SGHDN and FVKESK. V was pared by 0 bases and J by 2 bases, with 2 bases of the junction left unmatched. This CDR3 is built from 15 residues. The CDR3 nucleotides are TGTGCCAGCAGCCAAGAGACAGGGGGTACCTACGAGCAGTACGTC. Amino acid sequence: CASSQETGGTYEQYV.

The chain combines TRBV6-5 with TRBJ1-2; D uncertain. This CDR3 has 16 amino acids. V was shortened by 2 bases and J by 3 bases, with 16 bases between the two germline ends. Germline V lookup: CDR1 MNHEY, CDR2 SVGAGI. Written as DNA, the CDR3 is TGTGCCAGCAGTTACAAGGCGGGTGGGCAGGACTATGGCTACACCTTC. Translating it yields CASSYKAGGQDYGYTF.

This clone was observed a handful of times. The CDR3 DNA reads as TGCGCCAGCAGCTTGTCTAGGGGGCGAGAGACCCAGTACTTC. Its protein is CASSLSRGRETQYF. The chain uses TRBV5-1 and TRBJ2-5; TRBD1 agrees at 7 bases. This CDR3 contains 14 residues. The ends lost 1 base at V and 4 bases at J; junction bases unmatched: 4. CDR1 and CDR2 from the germline V gene are SGHRS and YFSETQ.

This clone came up once. The V and J genes are TRBV19 and TRBJ2-4; D not certain. V lost 7 bases and J lost 3, with 16 bases in between. CDR1 and CDR2 from the germline V gene are LNHDA and SQIVND (reference sequence). The CDR3 covers 15 residues. The DNA for the CDR3 is TGTGCCAGTACCCCACGGTCGGGTGGCAAAAACATTCAGTACTTC. It encodes CASTPRSGGKNIQYF.

This clone was seen just once. The genes are TRBV18 and TRBJ1-5, with 8 bases fitting TRBD1. J was trimmed by 6 bases and V by 3 bases; bases with no gene match: 7. In germline, CDR1 is KGHSH, CDR2 LQKENI. The CDR3 length is 15 residues. The chain's CDR3 is CASSPDQGAGQPQHF. For the CDR3, the DNA is TGTGCCAGCTCACCGGACCAGGGGGCTGGTCAGCCCCAGCATTTT.

CDR3 residues: CASSSGLETAGGANVLTF. The CDR3 nucleotides are TGTGCCAGCAGCTCGGGGCTGGAGACGGCGGGTGGGGCCAACGTCCTGACTTTC. This chain connects TRBV7-3 to TRBJ2-6; the D gene could be TRBD1 or TRBD2 (5 bases each). Trimming stripped 4 bases from V and 3 bases from J, with 19 bases between. Germline CDR1 reads SGHTA; CDR2 reads FQGTGA. The CDR3 sequence is 18 residues long.

The chain joins TRBV5-1 to TRBJ1-4, with 7 nucleotides matching TRBD1. The germline V gene has CDR1 SGHRS and CDR2 YFSETQ. With 0 bases clipped from V and 0 bases from J, the junction kept 2 bases outside the gene matches. This CDR3 is 16 amino acids long. CDR3 sequence reads: CASSLGQGTTNEKLFF. CDR3 DNA: TGCGCCAGCAGCTTGGGACAGGGCACAACTAATGAAAAACTGTTTTTT.

The rearrangement links TRBV10-1 to TRBJ2-7; 10 bases line up with TRBD2. The CDR3 is 19 residues long. CDR1 and CDR2 from the germline V gene are WNHNN and SYGVQD (reference sequence). Trimming removed 10 bases from V and 3 bases from J; junction bases left unmatched: 24. CDR3 sequence (DNA): TGCGCCACCCTTCGTCACAGCCGGGGGAGGCTAGCGGGGGACTACGAGCAGTACGTC. Translated, it gives CATLRHSRGRLAGDYEQYV.

This chain connects TRBV9 to TRBJ2-1; either TRBD1 or TRBD2 may supply D (5 bases each). Trimming stripped 0 bases from V and 4 bases from J, with 14 bases between. Germline V CDR1 and CDR2: SGDLS, YYNGEE. This CDR3 is 16 amino acids long. The DNA of the CDR3 is TGTGCCAGCAGCGTAGGTTTGGGCAGGGAGTACAATGAGCAGTTCTTC. Encoded protein: CASSVGLGREYNEQFF.

The chain is built from TRBV10-3 and TRBJ1-2; 7 bases map to TRBD1. This CDR3 region has 14 residues. Trimming took 10 bases from V and 4 from J; bases not matched to a gene: 12. Germline V lookup: CDR1 ENHRY, CDR2 SYGVKD. This CDR3 reads CATQSSGGIYGYTF. CDR3 bases: TGTGCCACCCAATCCTCAGGGGGTATCTATGGCTACACCTTC.

The J gene is TRBJ2-2, the V gene TRBV30; D remains ambiguous. Trimming removed 1 base from V and 7 bases from J, with 10 bases in between. The CDR3 is 13 amino acids. Germline CDR1 reads GTSNPN; CDR2 reads SVGIG (reference sequence). DNA for the CDR3: TGTGCCTGGAGTGCCTCGATAGGCGGGGAGCTGTTTTTT. Translation gives CAWSASIGGELFF.

The rearrangement joins TRBV5-6 to TRBJ2-3; 7 bases match TRBD2. CDR1 is SGHDT and CDR2 is YYEEEE in the germline V gene. V was pared by 2 bases and J by 1 base, with 1 base of the junction left unmatched. This CDR3 spans 14 amino acids. As DNA, the CDR3 is TGTGCCAGCAGCTTCGCGGGGGGCACAGATACGCAGTATTTT. Protein: CASSFAGGTDTQYF. Full variable domain (rest looked up from reference TRBV5-6 and TRBJ2-3): DAGVTQSPTHLIKTRGQQVTLRCSPKSGHDTVSWYQQALGQGPQFIFQYYEEEERQRGNFPDRFSGHQFPNYSSELNVNALLLGDSALYLCASSFAGGTDTQYFGPGTRLTVL.